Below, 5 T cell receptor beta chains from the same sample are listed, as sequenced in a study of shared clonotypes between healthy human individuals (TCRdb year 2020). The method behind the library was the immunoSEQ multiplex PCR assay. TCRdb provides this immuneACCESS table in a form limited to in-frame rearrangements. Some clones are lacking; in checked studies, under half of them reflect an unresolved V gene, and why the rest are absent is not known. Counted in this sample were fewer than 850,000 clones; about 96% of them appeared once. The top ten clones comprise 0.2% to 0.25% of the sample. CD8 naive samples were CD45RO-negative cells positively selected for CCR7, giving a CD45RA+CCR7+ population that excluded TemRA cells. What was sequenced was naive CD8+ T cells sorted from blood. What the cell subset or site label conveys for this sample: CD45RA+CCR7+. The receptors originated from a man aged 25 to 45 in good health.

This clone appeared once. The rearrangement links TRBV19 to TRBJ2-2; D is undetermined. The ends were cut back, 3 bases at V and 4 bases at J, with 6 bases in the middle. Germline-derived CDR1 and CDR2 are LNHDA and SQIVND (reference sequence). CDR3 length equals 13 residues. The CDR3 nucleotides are TGTGCCAGTAGTATGAGCAGCACCGGGGAGCTGTTTTTT. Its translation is CASSMSSTGELFF.

This chain's CDR3 is CASSLSRGMNTEAFF. DNA of the CDR3: TGTGCCAGCAGTTTGTCAAGGGGGATGAACACTGAAGCTTTCTTT. This chain joins TRBV27 and TRBJ1-1; perhaps TRBD1 as D (6 bases). Germline V CDR1 and CDR2: MNHEY, SMNVEV (reference sequence). V was cut by 3 bases and J by 0 bases, with 11 bases left in between. The CDR3 has 15 residues.

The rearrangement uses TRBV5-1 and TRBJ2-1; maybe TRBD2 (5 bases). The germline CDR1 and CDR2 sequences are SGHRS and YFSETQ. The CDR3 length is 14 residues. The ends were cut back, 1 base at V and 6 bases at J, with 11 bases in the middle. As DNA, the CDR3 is TGCGCCAGCAGCTTGTCACTAGGGCTCAATGAGCAGTTCTTC. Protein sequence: CASSLSLGLNEQFF.

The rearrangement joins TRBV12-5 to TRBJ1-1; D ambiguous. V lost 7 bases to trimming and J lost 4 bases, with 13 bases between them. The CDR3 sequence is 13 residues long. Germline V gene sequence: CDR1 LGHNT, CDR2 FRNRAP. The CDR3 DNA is TGTGCTAGTGCCGGGGTCGGTGTCACTGAAGCTTTCTTT. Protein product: CASAGVGVTEAFF.

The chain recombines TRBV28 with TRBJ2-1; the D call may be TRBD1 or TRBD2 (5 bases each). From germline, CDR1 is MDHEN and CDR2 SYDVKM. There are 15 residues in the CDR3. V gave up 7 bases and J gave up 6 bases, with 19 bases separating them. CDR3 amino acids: CASTPGPLRVNEQFF. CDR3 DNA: TGTGCCAGCACCCCGGGGCCGCTAAGGGTCAATGAGCAGTTCTTC. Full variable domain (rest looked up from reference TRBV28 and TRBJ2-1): DVKVTQSSRYLVKRTGEKVFLECVQDMDHENMFWYRQDPGLGLRLIYFSYDVKMKEKGDIPEGYSVSREKKERFSLILESASTNQTSMYLCASTPGPLRVNEQFFGPGTRLTVL.